The clone carrying this T cell receptor (beta chain) was counted only a few times. Under the authors' procedure: Nucleated cell number was recorded as an estimate derived from reference gene primer amplification. This table comes from immunoSEQ multiplex PCR, and its TCRdb copy is limited to in-frame clones, with some not included. V and J calls and clone size are given by that table; D and trimming were obtained from the DNA. The sample lists 250,000 to 350,000 clones, around 91% occurring once. The source of the sample is a study of blood T cell repertoires in COVID-19. About the research overall: Acute and convalescent COVID-19 samples came from the United States, Italy and Spain. Sources were T cells, B-cell-depleted T cells, or PBMCs; the material itself was cDNA or gDNA.

The ends lost 6 bases at V and 2 bases at J; junction bases unmatched: 8. The V gene's germline CDR1 is SGHTA and CDR2 FQGNSA. The length of the CDR3 is 15 residues. Cohorts were assigned according to the clinical history that participants reported. The specimen sequenced was PBMCs or T cells enriched from blood (not recorded which). The chain combines TRBV7-2 with TRBJ2-7; 9 nucleotides align to TRBD2. This sequence originates from a woman aged 18-29 years with acute COVID-19. Here the CDR3 reads CASSRAGGPAYEQYF. CDR3 nucleotides: TGTGCCAGCAGTAGGGCGGGAGGGCCCGCCTACGAGCAGTACTTC.